This TCR beta chain was obtained from a study of OX40 agonist ivuxolimab in advanced cancers. Method: immunoSEQ multiplex PCR; TCRdb's copy keeps in-frame clones and lacks some. The data show about 84,000 clones, roughly 84% seen once. This CDR3 is built from 14 residues. Germline V lookup: CDR1 MNHEY, CDR2 SVGAGI. The V end lost 7 bases, the J end lost 10 bases, and 22 bases lay between the germline ends. Notes on this clone: Its antigen is not known.

Study-wide findings and caveats: CD4+ and CD8+ blood T cells expanded clonally by week 6 at 0.1 to 3.0 mg/kg.

V usage is TRBV6-5 and J usage is TRBJ1-1; D is undetermined. Sequenced material: CD4+ or CD8+ T cells sorted from blood, taken in a trial of the OX40 agonist ivuxolimab. This receptor was obtained from an adult with an advanced solid tumor such as melanoma, head and neck, liver or kidney cancer. CDR3 nucleotide sequence: TGTGCCAGCACCTACAAGTACCCAGGCGGAAGAGCTTTCTTT. The encoded protein is CASTYKYPGGRAFF.